The source of this TCR beta chain is a study of blood T cell repertoires in COVID-19. Study-wide context: Sources were T cells, B-cell-depleted T cells, or PBMCs; the material itself was cDNA or gDNA.

The germline CDR1 and CDR2 sequences are SGHNT and YYREEE (reference sequence). The CDR3 loop spans 14 amino acids. V trimming: 2 bases; J trimming: 10 bases; junction bases outside the gene matches: 11. Method: immunoSEQ multiplex PCR; TCRdb's copy keeps in-frame clones and lacks some. The sample lists 250,000 to 300,000 clones; approximately 84% were seen once. This rearrangement joins TRBV5-4 to TRBJ1-1, with 7 bases that match TRBD1. The origin of this receptor is a woman aged 45-65 years who had been exposed to COVID-19. The material sequenced was PBMCs or T cells enriched from blood (not recorded which). The CDR3, as DNA: TGTGCCAGCAGCTTAGGGGGCGCGGGGTATAGAGCTTTCTTT. Its translation: CASSLGGAGYRAFF. The full variable domain, rest sourced from reference TRBV5-4 and TRBJ1-1, is ETGVTQSPTHLIKTRGQQVTLRCSSQSGHNTVSWYQQALGQGPQFIFQYYREEENGRGNFPPRFSGLQFPNYSSELNVNALELDDSALYLCASSLGGAGYRAFFGQGTRLTVV.